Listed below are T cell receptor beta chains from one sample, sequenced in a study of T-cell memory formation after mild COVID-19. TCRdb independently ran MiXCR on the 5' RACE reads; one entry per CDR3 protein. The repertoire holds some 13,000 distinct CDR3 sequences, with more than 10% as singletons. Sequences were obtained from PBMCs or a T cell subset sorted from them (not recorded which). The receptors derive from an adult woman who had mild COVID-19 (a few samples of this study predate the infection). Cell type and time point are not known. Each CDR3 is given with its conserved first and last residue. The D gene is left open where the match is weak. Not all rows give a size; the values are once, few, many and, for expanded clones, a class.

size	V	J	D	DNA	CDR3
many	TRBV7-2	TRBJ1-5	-	TGTGCCAGCAGCTTAGTAGGGTCCGGGTGGGCCCAGCATTTT	CASSLVGSGWAQHF
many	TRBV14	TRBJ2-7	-	TGTGCCAGCAGCCAAGATCGAATGAGCTCCTACGAGCAGTACTTC	CASSQDRMSSYEQYF
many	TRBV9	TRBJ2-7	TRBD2	TGTGCCAGCAGCGTGTCTAGCGGGAGCTACGAGCAGTACTTC	CASSVSSGSYEQYF
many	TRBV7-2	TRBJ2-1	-	TGTGCCAGCAGAAAAACAGGGTTTGACTACAATGAGCAGTTCTTC	CASRKTGFDYNEQFF
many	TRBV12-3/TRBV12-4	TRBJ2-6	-	TGTGCCAGCAGCTACACAGGGTTGTCTGGGGCCAACGTCCTGACTTTC	CASSYTGLSGANVLTF
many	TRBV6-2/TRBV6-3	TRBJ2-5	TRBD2	TGTGCCAGCAGCCCGGGACTAGAGGTCCAAGAGACCCAGTACTTC	CASSPGLEVQETQYF
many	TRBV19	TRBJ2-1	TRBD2	TGTGCCAGTAGGCCGACTAGCTGGGCAAACAATGAGCAGTTCTTC	CASRPTSWANNEQFF
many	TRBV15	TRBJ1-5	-	TGTGCCACCAGCGGGGGGGGATATAGCAATCAGCCCCAGCATTTT	CATSGGGYSNQPQHF
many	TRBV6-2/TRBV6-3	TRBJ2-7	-	TGTGCCAGCAGTTACTCCTCCTCCTACGAGCAGTACTTC	CASSYSSSYEQYF
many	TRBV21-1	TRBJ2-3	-	TGTGCCAGCAGCAGGGCTAGCGGGACCACTCCTAGCACAGATACGCAGTATTTT	CASSRASGTTPSTDTQYF
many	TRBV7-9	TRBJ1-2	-	TGTGCCAGCAGCTTAGCGAACTATGGCTACACCTTC	CASSLANYGYTF
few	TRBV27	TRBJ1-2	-	TGTGCCAGCAGTTTAGTAGCTAACTATGGCTACACCTTC	CASSLVANYGYTF
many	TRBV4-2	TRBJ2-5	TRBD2	TGTGCCAGCAGCCAAGATGGGACTAGCGGGAGACTCCAAGAGACCCAGTACTTC	CASSQDGTSGRLQETQYF
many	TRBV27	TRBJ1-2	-	TGTGCCAGCAGTTCATACCAAACTAACTATGGCTACACCTTC	CASSSYQTNYGYTF
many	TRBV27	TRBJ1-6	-	TGTGCCAGCAGTCGCGGACAGTGGAGCTCCTATAATTCACCCCTCCACTTT	CASSRGQWSSYNSPLHF
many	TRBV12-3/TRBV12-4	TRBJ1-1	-	TGTGCCAGCTTCTCTCCGGGGCTCGGGAACACTGAAGCTTTCTTT	CASFSPGLGNTEAFF
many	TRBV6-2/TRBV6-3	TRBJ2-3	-	TGTGCCAGCAGTTACCCCTTGGACAGCGGACGACTCCCTTATACGCAGTATTTT	CASSYPLDSGRLPYTQYF
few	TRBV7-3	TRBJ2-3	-	TGTGCCAGCAGCTTGGGACTTCGAGAGAAGTGGTATTTT	CASSLGLREKWYF
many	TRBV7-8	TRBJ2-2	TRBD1	TGTGCCAGCAGCTACAACAGGGGGAGCGCCGGGGAGCTGTTTTTT	CASSYNRGSAGELFF
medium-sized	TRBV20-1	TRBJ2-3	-	TGCAGTGCTAGGGCGGGGTCGCAGTATTTT	CSARAGSQYF
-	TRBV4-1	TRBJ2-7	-	TGCGCCAGCAGCCAAGGACCGGGACGGACCTACGAGCAGTACTTC	CASSQGPGRTYEQYF
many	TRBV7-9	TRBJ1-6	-	TGTGCCAGCAGCTTAGGGCGTCGGGATAATTCACCCCTCCACTTT	CASSLGRRDNSPLHF
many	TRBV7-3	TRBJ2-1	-	TGTGCCAGCAGCTTAATCGGCGGGGCTTCCTACAATGAGCAGTTCTTC	CASSLIGGASYNEQFF
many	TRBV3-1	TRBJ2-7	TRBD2	TGTGCCAGCAGCCAACAAAGCGGGGGGGGTTCCTACGAGCAGTACTTC	CASSQQSGGGSYEQYF
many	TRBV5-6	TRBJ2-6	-	TGTGCCAGCAGCCCATCGACGGGGGTCTCTGGGGCCAACGTCCTGACTTTC	CASSPSTGVSGANVLTF
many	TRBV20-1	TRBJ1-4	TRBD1	TGCAGTGCTAGAGATACCATTACAGGGGGAAAACTGTTTTTT	CSARDTITGGKLFF
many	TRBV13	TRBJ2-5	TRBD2	TGTGCCAGCAGCACCCCTGGCGGGGGGGCCTTAGAGACCCAGTACTTC	CASSTPGGGALETQYF
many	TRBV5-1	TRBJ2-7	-	TGCGCCAGCAGCTTGAAGGGTGGTCGGGGGACCATCTCCTACGAGCAGTACTTC	CASSLKGGRGTISYEQYF
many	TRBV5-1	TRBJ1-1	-	TGCGCCAGCAGCTTGGATGGGTTTTCCGTCGAGAACACTGAAGCTTTCTTT	CASSLDGFSVENTEAFF
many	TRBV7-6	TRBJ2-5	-	TGTGCCAGCAGCTACGGCAGGGGCTTAGAGCAAGAGACCCAGTACTTC	CASSYGRGLEQETQYF
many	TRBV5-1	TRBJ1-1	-	TGCGCCAGCTACAGGGAACGTACTGAAGCTTTCTTT	CASYRERTEAFF
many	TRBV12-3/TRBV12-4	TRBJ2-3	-	TGTGCCAGCAGTTTAACGCCTTACGCAGATACGCAGTATTTT	CASSLTPYADTQYF
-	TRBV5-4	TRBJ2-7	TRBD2	TGTGCCAGCAGCCTGGGACTAGCGGTTTACGAGCAGTACTTC	CASSLGLAVYEQYF
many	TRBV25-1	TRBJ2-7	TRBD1	TGTGCCACGCAGGGGGCGGCGTACGAGCAGTACTTC	CATQGAAYEQYF
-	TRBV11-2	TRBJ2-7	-	TGTGCCAGCAGCCATGACTACGAGCAGTACTTC	CASSHDYEQYF
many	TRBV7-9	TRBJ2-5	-	TGTGCCAGCAGCTTAGCGTCGCACTCCCAAGAGACCCAGTACTTC	CASSLASHSQETQYF
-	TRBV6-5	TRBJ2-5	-	TGTGCCAGCAGTTACCACTTGGGTTTAGAGACCCAGTACTTC	CASSYHLGLETQYF
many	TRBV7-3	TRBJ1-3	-	TGTGCCAGCAGTCACGCGGGTCCTGGAAACACCATATATTTT	CASSHAGPGNTIYF
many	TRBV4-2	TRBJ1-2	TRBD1	TGTGCCAGCAGCCAAGAGGGGTATTCGGGACAGCTTAACTATGGCTACACCTTC	CASSQEGYSGQLNYGYTF
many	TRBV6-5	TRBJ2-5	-	TGTGCCAGCAGTTACGCGGGTTCTGTGCCCCAGTACTTC	CASSYAGSVPQYF
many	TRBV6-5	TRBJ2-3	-	TGTGCCAGCACCCTCCGGGGAGGAGGCGCCACAGATACGCAGTATTTT	CASTLRGGGATDTQYF
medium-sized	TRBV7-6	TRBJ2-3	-	TGTGCCAGCAGCGGCAGGGATACGGGCACAGATACGCAGTATTTT	CASSGRDTGTDTQYF
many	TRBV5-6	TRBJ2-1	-	TGTGCCAGCAGCCCCGAGGGACGGCACAATGAGCAGTTCTTC	CASSPEGRHNEQFF
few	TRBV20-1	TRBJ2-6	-	TGCAGTGCTAGAGACCCGTGGGGTCCGTCTGGGGCCAACGTCCTGACTTTC	CSARDPWGPSGANVLTF
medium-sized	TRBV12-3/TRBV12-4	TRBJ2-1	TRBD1	TGTGCCAGCAGTTCCACCGGGACAGGGGCAAAGAATGAGCAGTTCTTC	CASSSTGTGAKNEQFF
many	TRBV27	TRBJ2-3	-	TGTGCCAGCAGTTTTCGATCTGGGGTTAGGGCAGATACGCAGTATTTT	CASSFRSGVRADTQYF
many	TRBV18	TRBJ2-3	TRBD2	TGTGCCAGCTCACCTCCCGTAGTCTTAGCGGGAGGCGCTACGCAGTATTTT	CASSPPVVLAGGATQYF
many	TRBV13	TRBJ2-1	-	TGTGCCAGCAGCTTTAGGGGGGTTGGGTACAATGAGCAGTTCTTC	CASSFRGVGYNEQFF
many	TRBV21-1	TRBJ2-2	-	TGTGCCAGCAAACCCGGACTAGCGGGGGACCCGAACACCGGGGAGCTGTTTTTT	CASKPGLAGDPNTGELFF